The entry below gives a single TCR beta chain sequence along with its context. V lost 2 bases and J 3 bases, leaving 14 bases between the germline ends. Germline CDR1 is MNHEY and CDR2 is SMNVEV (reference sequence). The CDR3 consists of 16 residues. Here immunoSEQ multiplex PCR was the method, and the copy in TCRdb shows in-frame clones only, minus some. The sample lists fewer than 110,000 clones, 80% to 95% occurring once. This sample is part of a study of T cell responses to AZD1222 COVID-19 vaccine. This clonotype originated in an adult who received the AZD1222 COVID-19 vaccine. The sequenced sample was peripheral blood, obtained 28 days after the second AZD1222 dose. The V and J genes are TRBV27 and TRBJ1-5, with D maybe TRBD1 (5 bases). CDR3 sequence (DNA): TGTGCCAGCAGTTTAGGGGGATACAGGTTCAATCAGCCCCAGCATTTT. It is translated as CASSLGGYRFNQPQHF.